This entry features one TCR beta chain sequence. The target antigen is unknown. Profiling relied on immunoSEQ multiplex PCR, and the TCRdb table lists in-frame clones only, not all of them. In the table there are approximately 82,000 clones, 94% of which are singletons. The data were taken from a study of OX40 agonist ivuxolimab in advanced cancers. General study points: Some patients without response likewise showed low normalized clonal expansion. Expanded clones tended on average to be more numerous among CD8+ T cells than CD4+. Dose levels from 0.1 to 3.0 mg/kg saw CD4+ and CD8+ blood T cells expand clonally by week 6.

The CDR3 totals 15 residues. V gave up 0 bases and J gave up 5 bases; unmatched junction bases: 0. Germline assignment: CDR1 MNHEY and CDR2 SVGAGI. Material: CD4+ or CD8+ T cells sorted from blood, obtained in a trial of the OX40 agonist ivuxolimab. The genes are TRBV6-5 and TRBJ2-1; 11 bases align to TRBD2. The sequence was obtained from an adult with an advanced solid tumor such as melanoma, head and neck, liver or kidney cancer. CDR3 residues: CASSYSGLADNEQFF. CDR3 bases: TGTGCCAGCAGTTACTCGGGACTAGCGGACAATGAGCAGTTCTTC.